The 18 T cell receptor beta chains presented below share a single source sample, sequenced in a study of CD8 T cells in ankylosing spondylitis. TCRdb itself ran the 5' RACE reads through MiXCR, one entry per CDR3 protein. Found here are more than 500,000 distinct CDR3 sequences, 5.3% of them singletons; the top ten hold under 4.5%. Study conclusions and caveats: A motif in TCR beta, a set of about 8 highly homologous variants, appeared characteristic of ankylosing spondylitis blood.

Their antigen targets remain unknown. Sequencing was carried out using blood, either unsorted or a sorted T cell fraction (not recorded which). These receptors all come from a male donor with ankylosing spondylitis.

This clonotype was counted many times. This chain joins TRBV2 and TRBJ2-1; D gene unclear. Germline-derived CDR1 and CDR2 are SNHLY and FYNNEI. V was cut by 3 bases and J by 8 bases, with 11 bases left in between. The CDR3 has 13 residues. CDR3 coding DNA: TGTGCCAGCAGTGACCGGGTGTCCCATGAGCAGTTCTTC. The encoded protein is CASSDRVSHEQFF.

This clonotype has a handful of counts. A much larger clone sits a single nucleotide away, making a read error possible. The V and J genes are TRBV20-1 and TRBJ1-1; the D is unclear. V was clipped by 6 bases and J by 1 base, with 15 bases between them. The CDR3 runs to 14 residues. CDR1 is DFQATT and CDR2 is SNEGSKA in the germline V gene (reference sequence). CDR3 loop: CSAPPIPANTEAFF. CDR3 in DNA: TGCAGTGCCCCTCCTATCCCGGCGAACACTGAAGCTTTCTTT.

This clonotype has a count of ten or more. The V gene is TRBV5-1, the J gene TRBJ2-3; no reliable D call. The CDR3 runs 14 residues. The V gene's germline CDR1 is SGHRS and CDR2 YFSETQ. The V and J ends lost 6 bases and 1 base respectively, with 12 bases between them. The DNA for the CDR3 is TGCGCCAGCAAACCCTTACCAGGCACAGATACGCAGTATTTT. It codes for CASKPLPGTDTQYF.

This clonotype was seen repeatedly, ten times or more. The chain couples TRBV12-5 to TRBJ2-1; D is perhaps TRBD2 (6 bases). V dropped 1 base and J dropped 10 bases, with 17 bases sitting between them. The CDR3 spans 15 residues. In germline, CDR1 is LGHNT, CDR2 FRNRAP. CDR3 in DNA: TGTGCTAGTGGTTTGGAAATTAGCGGACTTCTCGAGCAGTTCTTC. Translated, it gives CASGLEISGLLEQFF.

In its sample, this clonotype was seen a few times. This sequence joins TRBV29-1 and TRBJ1-1; 9 nucleotides align to TRBD1. The CDR3 is made up of 13 amino acids. With 5 bases clipped from V and 5 bases from J, the junction kept 6 bases outside the gene matches. Per germline, CDR1 SQVTM and CDR2 ANQGSEA. CDR3 loop: CSVTGQGRTEAFF. Here the CDR3 DNA reads TGCAGCGTTACGGGACAGGGAAGGACTGAAGCTTTCTTT.

This clonotype occurred many times. V usage is TRBV7-2 and J usage is TRBJ1-2, with no clear D. The CDR3 is 13 amino acids. Between the trimmed V and J ends, which lost 5 bases and 4 bases, there was a span of 11 bases. Per the germline V gene, CDR1 is SGHTA and CDR2 is FQGNSA. CDR3 sequence reads: CASSPHWGYGYTF. The CDR3 DNA reads TGTGCCAGCAGCCCCCACTGGGGCTATGGCTACACCTTC.

This clonotype was counted ten times or more. The chain links TRBV4-3 to TRBJ1-4; D gene ambiguous. The V and J ends lost 0 bases and 17 bases respectively, with 19 bases between them. This CDR3 spans 14 amino acids. CDR1 is LGHNA and CDR2 is YSLEER in the germline V gene. The CDR3 DNA is TGCGCCAGCAGCCAAGAACCAAGCGCGGAAGCTAGTTTTTTT. Protein: CASSQEPSAEASFF.

This clonotype was detected only a few times. The rearrangement links TRBV5-6 to TRBJ2-5; maybe TRBD2 (7 bases). The V gene lost 4 bases and the J gene lost 5 bases, with 15 bases spanning the gap. The length of the CDR3 is 14 residues. Germline CDR1 is SGHDT and CDR2 is YYEEEE. Here the CDR3 DNA reads TGTGCCAGCAGCCCCGGGGGGACACGGGAGACCCAGTACTTC. Translation gives CASSPGGTRETQYF. The complete variable domain, with remaining parts taken from reference TRBV5-6 and TRBJ2-5, reads DAGVTQSPTHLIKTRGQQVTLRCSPKSGHDTVSWYQQALGQGPQFIFQYYEEEERQRGNFPDRFSGHQFPNYSSELNVNALLLGDSALYLCASSPGGTRETQYFGPGTRLLVL.

The rearrangement joins TRBV20-1 to TRBJ2-2, with D perhaps matching TRBD1 (6 bases). Germline loops: CDR1 DFQATT, CDR2 SNEGSKA (reference sequence). V was clipped by 0 bases and J by 3 bases, with 8 bases between them. There are 14 residues in the CDR3. CDR3 loop: CSAREGADTGELFF. CDR3 in DNA: TGCAGTGCTAGAGAGGGGGCAGACACCGGGGAGCTGTTTTTT.

This clonotype has ten or more counts. The V gene is TRBV11-2, the J gene TRBJ2-1; D is unclear. Trimming took 5 bases from V and 0 from J, leaving 11 bases between them. Germline V gives CDR1 SGHAT, CDR2 FQNNGV. There are 15 residues in the CDR3. Here the CDR3 DNA reads TGTGCCAGCAGCAAAGACCTACTCTCCTACAATGAGCAGTTCTTC. This gives the protein CASSKDLLSYNEQFF. The whole variable domain, filled in from reference TRBV11-2 and TRBJ2-1, reads EAGVAQSPRYKIIEKRQSVAFWCNPISGHATLYWYQQILGQGPKLLIQFQNNGVVDDSQLPKDRFSAERLKGVDSTLKIQPAKLEDSAVYLCASSKDLLSYNEQFFGPGTRLTVL.

In this sample, this clonotype turned up a few times. This chain uses TRBV28 with TRBJ1-5; no firm D call. The CDR3 totals 15 residues. With 7 bases removed from V and 0 bases from J, the gap between germline ends came to 13 bases. The V gene's germline CDR1 is MDHEN and CDR2 SYDVKM. The CDR3: CASMIGQNSNQPQHF. In DNA, the CDR3 is TGTGCCAGCATGATAGGGCAGAATAGCAATCAGCCCCAGCATTTT.

V is TRBV7-2 and J is TRBJ2-7, with 10 bases lining up with TRBD1. The junction had 3 bases not matched to a gene; V was cut back by 5 bases and J by 5 bases. Germline CDR1 is SGHTA and CDR2 is FQGNSA. The CDR3 consists of 13 residues. CDR3 amino acids: CASSQGTGDEQYF. DNA for the CDR3: TGTGCCAGCAGCCAGGGGACAGGGGACGAGCAGTACTTC.

This clonotype was detected ten times or more. The rearrangement joins TRBV27 to TRBJ2-1; tentatively, D is TRBD2 (5 bases). This CDR3 is 15 amino acids long. Trimming pared 2 bases from V and 2 bases from J, leaving 10 bases between. The germline V gene has CDR1 MNHEY and CDR2 SMNVEV (reference sequence). Written as DNA, the CDR3 is TGTGCCAGCAGTTTACGATGGGGAGCCTACAATGAGCAGTTCTTC. This encodes CASSLRWGAYNEQFF.

This clonotype came up many times. The chain carries TRBV4-3 and TRBJ1-4; the match to TRBD1 covers 11 bases. The length of the CDR3 is 15 residues. CDR1 is LGHNA and CDR2 is YSLEER in the germline V gene. The V segment lost 4 bases and the J segment 7 bases; nucleotides outside the gene matches: 5. In nucleotides, the CDR3 is TGCGCCAGCAGCCGAGAGGGACAGGGGGTTGAAAAACTGTTTTTT. It yields the protein CASSREGQGVEKLFF.

This clonotype was detected ten times or more. V is TRBV10-1 and J is TRBJ1-2; 7 bases map to TRBD1. The V segment lost 3 bases and the J segment 4 bases; nucleotides outside the gene matches: 8. Germline V gene sequence: CDR1 WNHNN, CDR2 SYGVQD (reference sequence). The CDR3 is 15 amino acids. The CDR3 region has the DNA TGCGCCAGCAGTGAATCCTTGGGGACAGCCTATGGCTACACCTTC. Translation: CASSESLGTAYGYTF.

This clonotype was seen ten or more times. The chain has TRBV5-4 and TRBJ2-7, with TRBD1 matching 8 bases. J gave up 3 bases and V 6 bases, and 11 bases lay outside the gene matches. The CDR3 runs to 15 residues. Germline V gene data show CDR1 as SGHNT and CDR2 as YYREEE (reference sequence). As DNA, the CDR3 is TGTGCCAGCATGTTAGATCCAGGGGGCTTCTACGAGCAGTACTTC. This codes for CASMLDPGGFYEQYF.

This clonotype was seen many times. The genes are TRBV6-5 and TRBJ1-2, with D possibly TRBD1 on 6 matching bases. The ends were cut back, 0 bases at V and 4 bases at J, with 15 bases in the middle. Looked up from germline, CDR1 is MNHEY and CDR2 is SVGAGI. This CDR3 has 16 amino acids. CDR3 DNA sequence: TGTGCCAGCAGTTACTCGGGGGGCGCGGGCAGCTATGGCTACACCTTC. Amino acid sequence: CASSYSGGAGSYGYTF.

This clonotype was counted at least ten times. This rearrangement joins TRBV25-1 to TRBJ1-4; D is uncertain. CDR1 is MGHDK and CDR2 is SYGVNS in the germline V gene. There are 13 residues in the CDR3. Trimming stripped 10 bases from V and 5 bases from J, with 14 bases between. For the CDR3, the DNA is TGTGCCACCCAGACACGAGTAAATGAAAAACTGTTTTTT. This translates into CATQTRVNEKLFF.